Listed here are 25 T cell receptor beta chains from one sample, sequenced in a study of T cell responses to AZD1222 COVID-19 vaccine. Produced via immunoSEQ multiplex PCR; TCRdb's table is partial and in-frame only. The data contain approximately 150,000 clones, 92% of them singletons. Sequencing was performed on peripheral blood, taken 28 days after the second AZD1222 dose. These receptors came from an adult who received the AZD1222 COVID-19 vaccine.

This chain uses TRBV11-2 with TRBJ2-3, with 7 bases identical to TRBD2. There are 16 residues in the CDR3. In germline, CDR1 is SGHAT, CDR2 FQNNGV. V lost 5 bases and J lost 8; bases outside the gene matches: 16. This CDR3 is CASSGGGTPQFRTQYF. The CDR3 DNA reads TGTGCCAGCAGCGGGGGGGGGACTCCGCAGTTTCGTACGCAGTATTTT. Full variable domain (missing parts from reference TRBV11-2 and TRBJ2-3): EAGVAQSPRYKIIEKRQSVAFWCNPISGHATLYWYQQILGQGPKLLIQFQNNGVVDDSQLPKDRFSAERLKGVDSTLKIQPAKLEDSAVYLCASSGGGTPQFRTQYFGPGTRLTVL.

J is TRBJ2-7 and V is TRBV29-1; 8 positions agree with TRBD2. The germline gives CDR1 SQVTM, CDR2 ANQGSEA. V lost 8 bases and J lost 1; bases outside the gene matches: 4. The CDR3 runs 12 residues. CDR3 bases: TGCAGCATCGGGAGGGATTCCTACGAGCAGTACTTC. Its translation is CSIGRDSYEQYF.

The chain recombines TRBV9 with TRBJ1-4; a possible D gene is TRBD1 (6 bases). V gave up 0 bases and J gave up 7 bases, with 10 bases separating them. The CDR3 spans 14 residues. CDR1 is SGDLS and CDR2 is YYNGEE in the germline V gene. CDR3 protein: CASSVGQGSEKLFF. The CDR3 DNA reads TGTGCCAGCAGCGTAGGGCAGGGGAGTGAAAAACTGTTTTTT.

V usage is TRBV28 and J usage is TRBJ2-2, with 9 bases that match TRBD1. The ends lost 2 bases at V and 4 bases at J; junction bases unmatched: 2. CDR3 size: 15 residues. Germline V CDR1 and CDR2: MDHEN, SYDVKM. Here the CDR3 DNA reads TGTGCCAGCAGTTTAGCGACAGGGGGCACCGGGGAGCTGTTTTTT. It specifies CASSLATGGTGELFF.

The chain is built from TRBV5-8 and TRBJ1-4; D is ambiguous. The V gene lost 5 bases and the J gene lost 2 bases, with 10 bases spanning the gap. Germline V gives CDR1 SGHTS, CDR2 YDEGEE. The CDR3 extends over 14 amino acids. In DNA form, the CDR3 reads TGTGCCAGCAGAAACGTAGGGACTAATGAAAAACTGTTTTTT. This encodes CASRNVGTNEKLFF.

The rearrangement links TRBV7-9 to TRBJ1-1; no firm D call. Germline V lookup: CDR1 SEHNR, CDR2 FQNEAQ (reference sequence). The CDR3 length is 15 residues. Trimming took 5 bases from V and 6 from J, leaving 19 bases between them. CDR3 sequence: CASSRAAQVDPEAFF. The CDR3 nucleotides read TGTGCCAGCAGCCGGGCGGCGCAGGTGGATCCTGAAGCTTTCTTT.

This chain links TRBV7-8 with TRBJ1-5; TRBD1 agrees at 11 bases. V shed 5 bases, J shed 3 bases, and the junction held 9 bases outside the gene matches. Germline V gene lookup returns CDR1 SGHVS and CDR2 FQNEAQ. This CDR3 spans 17 amino acids. CDR3 DNA: TGTGCCAGCAGCCTAGGACAGGGGGCAGAATTCAATCAGCCCCAGCATTTT. This translates into CASSLGQGAEFNQPQHF. The full variable domain, completed using reference TRBV7-8 and TRBJ1-5, is GAGVSQSPRYKVAKRGQDVALRCDPISGHVSLFWYQQALGQGPEFLTYFQNEAQLDKSGLPSDRFFAERPEGSVSTLKIQRTQQEDSAVYLCASSLGQGAEFNQPQHFGDGTRLSIL.

The chain carries TRBV5-4 and TRBJ2-4; the D call may be TRBD1 or TRBD2 (6 bases each). The CDR3 is made up of 17 amino acids. V lost 0 bases to trimming and J lost 1 base, with 14 bases between them. Germline V gene lookup returns CDR1 SGHNT and CDR2 YYREEE (reference sequence). The CDR3 DNA is TGTGCCAGCAGCTTGGGCCGGGGGCTACTCGCCAAAAACATTCAGTACTTC. This encodes CASSLGRGLLAKNIQYF.

About this clone: Sequence at one end of the junction differs from germline and may be a read error. The same CDR3 can be traced to other DNA sequences in this sample. The DNA of the CDR3 is TGTGCTAGCAGCGGCATCGGGGAAACGAACACTGAAGCTTTCTTT. Protein sequence: CASSGIGETNTEAFF. The V gene is TRBV5-6, the J gene TRBJ1-1; D uncertain. Germline CDR1 and CDR2: SGHDT and YYEEEE. This CDR3 comprises 15 residues.

J is TRBJ1-2 and V is TRBV5-1, with no clear D. CDR1 SGHRS and CDR2 YFSETQ come from the germline V gene. This CDR3 is 12 amino acids long. Trimming removed 3 bases from V and 8 bases from J, with 11 bases in between. The CDR3 nucleotides are TGCGCCAGCAGCTGGAGGACGGGAGGCTACACCTTC. Amino acids: CASSWRTGGYTF.

The chain carries TRBV5-1 and TRBJ1-1, with no clear D. This CDR3 spans 13 amino acids. Deletions cut 4 bases from V and 12 bases from J, with 19 bases between. Germline CDR1 reads SGHRS; CDR2 reads YFSETQ. CDR3 in DNA: TGCGCCAGCAGCGTGAACGAGGACGGCGAGACTTTCTTT. Its protein is CASSVNEDGETFF.

The chain uses TRBV5-1 and TRBJ2-3; 11 bases map to TRBD2. V dropped 3 bases and J dropped 4; count of bases not matched to a gene: 4. This CDR3 contains 15 residues. Per the germline V gene, CDR1 is SGHRS and CDR2 is YFSETQ. For the CDR3, the DNA is TGCGCCAGCAGCTCGGGACTAGCGGTCTCAGATACGCAGTATTTT. It yields the protein CASSSGLAVSDTQYF. Full variable domain (rest looked up from reference TRBV5-1 and TRBJ2-3): KAGVTQTPRYLIKTRGQQVTLSCSPISGHRSVSWYQQTPGQGLQFLFEYFSETQRNKGNFPGRFSGRQFSNSRSEMNVSTLELGDSALYLCASSSGLAVSDTQYFGPGTRLTVL.

The chain has TRBV14 and TRBJ1-6; 7 bases map to TRBD1. The V segment lost 1 base and the J segment 9 bases; nucleotides outside the gene matches: 6. The germline CDR1 and CDR2 sequences are SGHDN and FVKESK. The CDR3 runs to 15 residues. In nucleotides, the CDR3 is TGTGCCAGCAGCCAAGGCAGGGGGGACGGTTCACCCCTCCACTTT. Translating it yields CASSQGRGDGSPLHF.

The chain has TRBV5-5 and TRBJ2-7; D not certain. The germline gives CDR1 SGHKS, CDR2 YYEKEE (reference sequence). The CDR3 totals 14 residues. The V end was cut by 2 bases, the J end by 3 bases, with 12 bases between. CDR3 in amino acids: CASSLAGISYEQYF. DNA for the CDR3: TGTGCCAGCAGCTTAGCAGGTATAAGCTACGAGCAGTACTTC.

This chain joins TRBV5-1 and TRBJ1-2; possible D gene TRBD1, 6 bases. CDR3 length: 14 amino acids. CDR1 is SGHRS and CDR2 is YFSETQ in the germline V gene. With 0 bases removed from V and 7 bases from J, the gap between germline ends came to 13 bases. CDR3 coding DNA: TGCGCCAGCAGCTTGGGAACAGGGATGGGTGGCTACACCTTC. As protein: CASSLGTGMGGYTF. Full variable domain (outside the CDR3, taken from reference TRBV5-1 and TRBJ1-2): KAGVTQTPRYLIKTRGQQVTLSCSPISGHRSVSWYQQTPGQGLQFLFEYFSETQRNKGNFPGRFSGRQFSNSRSEMNVSTLELGDSALYLCASSLGTGMGGYTFGSGTRLTVV.

The V gene is TRBV11-2, the J gene TRBJ1-2, with 7 bases lining up with TRBD1. J was trimmed by 1 base and V by 6 bases; bases with no gene match: 5. Looked up from germline, CDR1 is SGHAT and CDR2 is FQNNGV. The CDR3 is 14 amino acids. CDR3 loop: CASRTYRGNYGYTF. As DNA, the CDR3 is TGTGCCAGCAGAACTTACAGGGGTAACTATGGCTACACCTTC.

The CDR3, as DNA: TGTGCCAGCAGCTTGGGGAAGACTAGCGGGGGTTGGGGCCAAGAGACCCAGTACTTC. Its protein is CASSLGKTSGGWGQETQYF. The J gene is TRBJ2-5, the V gene TRBV11-3; TRBD2 matches 12 bases. Unmatched junction bases numbered 12, after V lost 3 bases and J lost 1 base. This CDR3 spans 19 amino acids. Germline V gene lookup returns CDR1 SGHNT and CDR2 YENEEA.

This clone was counted between two and nine times. The chain joins TRBV5-1 to TRBJ1-6; TRBD1 might be the D (5 bases). V lost 5 bases to trimming and J lost 7 bases, with 13 bases between them. The CDR3 is 14 amino acids. Germline CDR1 and CDR2: SGHRS and YFSETQ. The CDR3 spells CASSPTEVNSPLHF. CDR3 coding DNA: TGCGCCAGCAGTCCGACAGAAGTCAATTCACCCCTCCACTTT.

J is TRBJ1-6 and V is TRBV7-9, with 7 bases identical to TRBD1. Germline V gene sequence: CDR1 SEHNR, CDR2 FQNEAQ (reference sequence). V shed 5 bases and J 9 bases; nucleotides not matched to a gene: 10. CDR3 length: 15 amino acids. CDR3 region: CASSVLGTVSSPLHF. The DNA of the CDR3 is TGTGCCAGCAGCGTACTGGGGACAGTGAGTTCACCCCTCCACTTT. The complete variable domain, with remaining parts taken from reference TRBV7-9 and TRBJ1-6, reads DTGVSQNPRHKITKRGQNVTFRCDPISEHNRLYWYRQTLGQGPEFLTYFQNEAQLEKSRLLSDRFSAERPKGSFSTLEIQRTEQGDSAMYLCASSVLGTVSSPLHFGNGTRLTVT.

This clone was counted a few times. This sequence joins TRBV6-5 and TRBJ1-4; D unresolved. The germline gives CDR1 MNHEY, CDR2 SVGAGI. This CDR3 has 15 residues. V shed 0 bases and J shed 7 bases, with 12 bases lying between them. In nucleotides, the CDR3 is TGTGCCAGCAGTTACTCGAGGTCACCAGTTGAAAAACTGTTTTTT. This encodes CASSYSRSPVEKLFF.

This chain links TRBV18 with TRBJ1-2; D uncertain. The CDR3 extends over 13 amino acids. CDR1 KGHSH and CDR2 LQKENI come from the germline V gene. Between the trimmed V and J ends, which lost 6 bases and 6 bases, there was a span of 14 bases. The CDR3 reads CASSLDPLNGYTF. The CDR3 DNA reads TGTGCCAGCTCTCTCGACCCCCTCAATGGCTACACCTTC.

The table lists this clone with a count of one. V gene TRBV9 combines with J gene TRBJ1-4; 8 bases are shared with TRBD1. The CDR3 has 14 amino acids. Trimming at V came to 2 bases and at J to 7 bases, leaving 4 bases not matched to a gene. CDR1 and CDR2 from the germline V gene are SGDLS and YYNGEE. CDR3 protein: CASSVDRGGEKLFF. Written as DNA, the CDR3 is TGTGCCAGCAGCGTCGACAGGGGTGGTGAAAAACTGTTTTTT.

The rearrangement joins TRBV6-5 to TRBJ1-2, with unresolved D. The V gene lost 8 bases and the J gene lost 11 bases, with 15 bases spanning the gap. Germline V CDR1 and CDR2: MNHEY, SVGAGI. CDR3 length: 11 residues. The CDR3 bases are TGTGCCAGCCGGGTCCCCTACGGGTACACCTTC. It is translated as CASRVPYGYTF.

This chain connects TRBV27 to TRBJ2-2; unclear D gene. The CDR3 loop spans 13 amino acids. Germline V gene data show CDR1 as MNHEY and CDR2 as SMNVEV (reference sequence). V was pared by 2 bases and J by 2 bases, with 3 bases between. As DNA, the CDR3 is TGTGCCAGCAGTTTAGGAAACACCGGGGAGCTGTTTTTT. Its translation: CASSLGNTGELFF.

The gene calls are TRBV9 and TRBJ2-1, with TRBD1 matching 7 bases. V shed 3 bases and J 4 bases; nucleotides not matched to a gene: 7. This CDR3 is built from 15 residues. In germline, CDR1 is SGDLS, CDR2 YYNGEE. The CDR3 is CASSATPGQYNEQFF. As DNA, the CDR3 is TGTGCCAGCAGCGCCACCCCGGGACAGTACAATGAGCAGTTCTTC.